These T cell receptor beta chains were read from a single sample in a study of blood T cell repertoires in COVID-19. Profiling relied on immunoSEQ multiplex PCR, and the TCRdb table lists in-frame clones only, not all of them. This sample has approximately 330,000 clones, with 85% to 90% found just once. The specimen was PBMCs or T cells enriched from blood (not recorded which). All receptors come from a woman aged 25 to 39 who had recovered from COVID-19. The CDR3 runs from the conserved cysteine through the conserved F or W. The D gene is left open where the match is weak. A row's size may be missing; if present it is once, few, many or a size class.

CDR3 DNA: TGTGCCATCAAGGGAGAGAGCTCCTACGAGCAGTACTTC; CDR3 protein: CAIKGESSYEQYF; J gene: TRBJ2-7; D gene: NA; CDR3 length: 13; clone size: NA; V gene: TRBV10-3
CDR3 DNA: TGCGCCAGCAGCCAAGTTGCCCAGGGGGTGGAATACAATCAGCCCCAGCATTTT; CDR3 protein: CASSQVAQGVEYNQPQHF; J gene: TRBJ1-5; D gene: TRBD1; CDR3 length: 18; clone size: NA; V gene: TRBV4-1
CDR3 DNA: TGTGCCAGCAGCTTGACAGGGGGCCGTACCGGGGAGCTGTTTTTT; CDR3 protein: CASSLTGGRTGELFF; J gene: TRBJ2-2; D gene: TRBD1; CDR3 length: 15; clone size: NA; V gene: TRBV11-3
CDR3 DNA: TGTGCTAGTGGTTTGGGCGACTATTCACCCCTCCACTTT; CDR3 protein: CASGLGDYSPLHF; J gene: TRBJ1-6; D gene: NA; CDR3 length: 13; clone size: NA; V gene: TRBV12-5
CDR3 DNA: TGCGCCAGCAGTGAGTGGGTAGCGGGAGTTTTGGAGCAGTTCTTC; CDR3 protein: CASSEWVAGVLEQFF; J gene: TRBJ2-1; D gene: TRBD2; CDR3 length: 15; clone size: NA; V gene: TRBV10-2
CDR3 DNA: TGTGCCAGCAGCTCCAAATTACCAGAGACAGGCTCCTATAATTCACCCCTCCACTTT; CDR3 protein: CASSSKLPETGSYNSPLHF; J gene: TRBJ1-6; D gene: NA; CDR3 length: 19; clone size: once; V gene: TRBV5-8
CDR3 DNA: TGTGCCAGCTCCCCCTCTGACGGGGGTCCTACCACGGGCTACACCTTC; CDR3 protein: CASSPSDGGPTTGYTF; J gene: TRBJ1-2; D gene: NA; CDR3 length: 16; clone size: NA; V gene: TRBV18
CDR3 DNA: TGTGCCAGTAGTGGGCTAGAGGGGGATGCGGAGCAGTTCTTC; CDR3 protein: CASSGLEGDAEQFF; J gene: TRBJ2-1; D gene: NA; CDR3 length: 14; clone size: NA; V gene: TRBV19
CDR3 DNA: TGTGCCAGCAGAAGGGGACTAGCGGGAGTTGAGACCCAGTACTTC; CDR3 protein: CASRRGLAGVETQYF; J gene: TRBJ2-5; D gene: TRBD2; CDR3 length: 15; clone size: NA; V gene: TRBV9
CDR3 DNA: TGTGCCAGCAGCAAACTGGGCCGAAACGGGGGTGAGTGGGGTGGTCAAGAGACCCAGTACTTC; CDR3 protein: CASSKLGRNGGEWGGQETQYF; J gene: TRBJ2-5; D gene: NA; CDR3 length: 21; clone size: once; V gene: TRBV21-1